Below, 4 T cell receptor beta chains from the same sample are listed, as sequenced in a study of T cell changes during pregnancy in multiple sclerosis. The data were produced by immunoSEQ multiplex PCR, yet TCRdb's version contains in-frame clones alone and is incomplete. The sample lists around 80,000 clones, roughly nine tenths occurring once. Material: peripheral blood, obtained before pregnancy. Source of these receptors: a female donor with multiple sclerosis, enrolled in a pregnancy study.

V gene TRBV5-4 combines with J gene TRBJ2-5, with 7 bases aligning to TRBD1. Germline values: CDR1 SGHNT, CDR2 YYREEE (reference sequence). V shed 4 bases and J 6 bases; nucleotides not matched to a gene: 27. This CDR3 is 20 amino acids long. In DNA, the CDR3 is TGTGCCAGCAGCCACCTAGGGGGCGCTGGGTGGAAGAGAGGTGCACAGACCCAGTACTTC. It yields the protein CASSHLGGAGWKRGAQTQYF.

J is TRBJ2-5 and V is TRBV7-8; D is perhaps TRBD2 (5 bases). Trimming took off 0 bases at V and 2 bases at J, with 7 bases between the two ends. The CDR3 has 14 residues. Germline CDR1 is SGHVS and CDR2 is FQNEAQ. The CDR3 region is CASSLAGGQETQYF. The CDR3 DNA follows: TGTGCCAGCAGCTTAGCTGGAGGACAAGAGACCCAGTACTTC.

The chain links TRBV30 to TRBJ1-4; D is unresolved. Germline values: CDR1 GTSNPN, CDR2 SVGIG (reference sequence). V lost 0 bases and J 0 bases, leaving 8 bases between the germline ends. The CDR3 extends over 15 amino acids. The CDR3: CAWSVLTATNEKLFF. The CDR3 DNA is TGTGCCTGGAGTGTTCTAACTGCAACTAATGAAAAACTGTTTTTT.

The chain links TRBV18 to TRBJ1-1; D not certain. Trimming took off 2 bases at V and 1 base at J, with 11 bases between the two ends. Germline assignment: CDR1 KGHSH and CDR2 LQKENI. The CDR3 contains 15 residues. CDR3 DNA: TGTGCCAGCTCACCAAAGTTATACGGGAACACTGAAGCTTTCTTT. It translates to CASSPKLYGNTEAFF.